This T cell receptor beta chain was sequenced during a study of regulatory T cells in long-lasting Graves disease. This clonotype has ten or more counts. There are 14 residues in the CDR3. V was trimmed by 1 base and J by 2 bases, leaving 8 bases between them. Germline V gene lookup returns CDR1 MDHEN and CDR2 SYDVKM. The time point is: newly diagnosed GD, antithyroid drugs for less than 3 months. Making the TCR library involved RNA that had been extracted from PBMCs. CDR3-region Arm-PCR and iRepertoire HTBI primers produced the TCR beta libraries. One entry per CDR3 protein results from TCRdb running MiXCR on the multiplex PCR reads. There are a few hundred thousand distinct CDR3 sequences in the sample; 12% occur only once, and approximately 17% lies in the top ten. Separately, the same data were catalogued under a study of T cells in Graves' hyperthyroidism and ophthalmopathy.

The rearrangement uses TRBV28 and TRBJ1-1; D gene unclear. The sequences come from peripheral blood mononuclear cells (PBMCs), collected at new diagnosis, from a patient treated with antithyroid drugs. This TCR derives from a woman between 18 and 29 years old with Graves disease. The CDR3 here is CASSLSVVNTEAFF. In DNA form, the CDR3 reads TGTGCCAGCAGTTTATCCGTAGTCAACACTGAAGCTTTCTTT.